Detailed here is one T cell receptor beta chain. Its specificity is not known. The entry originates in a study of tumor-infiltrating lymphocytes in localized non-small cell lung cancer. CDR1 is LNHNV and CDR2 is YYDKDF in the germline V gene (reference sequence). The CDR3 is 15 residues long. The trim removed 6 bases at V and 0 bases at J, leaving 4 bases unmatched. Repertoires were generated with immunoSEQ multiplex PCR, while TCRdb's copy carries only in-frame clones and drops some. The repertoire holds 15,000 to 20,000 clones, with around 80% as singletons. Study-wide findings and caveats: Immunotypes IM1 and IM2 had similar TCR-derived T-cell fractions. Available tissue quantity limited TCR sequencing to a patient subset. Higher tumor T cell infiltration than in uninvolved lung was supported by TCRbeta sequencing. Technical variation could not be separated from intratumor heterogeneity here.

The specimen was uninvolved lung tissue not adjacent to the tumor. The V and J genes are TRBV15 and TRBJ2-5; 10 bases map to TRBD1. This sequence originates from a human donor with non-small cell lung cancer. The CDR3 protein is CATRIGTGDQETQYF. Here the CDR3 DNA reads TGTGCCACCAGGATCGGGACAGGGGACCAAGAGACCCAGTACTTC.